These T cell receptor beta chains were read from a single sample in a study of OX40 agonist ivuxolimab in advanced cancers. TCRdb's copy holds only in-frame clones and misses some; the assay was immunoSEQ multiplex PCR. This sample has about 80,000 clones, with roughly 90% found just once. Sequences were derived from CD4+ or CD8+ T cells sorted from blood, sampled in a trial of the OX40 agonist ivuxolimab. The source of these receptors is an adult with an advanced solid tumor such as melanoma, head and neck, liver or kidney cancer. Both conserved end residues are part of each CDR3. Each record gives: D gene, V gene, J gene, clone size, CDR3 length, CDR3 DNA, CDR3 protein. A D gene is named only where the DNA matches it firmly. A clone size is listed for some rows: how often the clone was seen (once, few, many), or a class if it is expanded.

D: .; V: TRBV18; J: TRBJ2-1; size: .; length: 16; DNA: TGTGCCAGCTCACCAGGCGGGGGCCGCTCCTACAATGAGCAGTTCTTC; CDR3: CASSPGGGRSYNEQFF
D: TRBD1; V: TRBV5-1; J: TRBJ1-3; size: .; length: 15; DNA: TGCGCCAGCAGCTTGGCCGGACAGGGGGGAAACACCATATATTTT; CDR3: CASSLAGQGGNTIYF
D: TRBD2; V: TRBV5-4; J: TRBJ2-1; size: .; length: 13; DNA: TGTGCCAGCAGCTTTAGCGGGAGTGATGAGCAGTTCTTC; CDR3: CASSFSGSDEQFF
D: TRBD1; V: TRBV5-6; J: TRBJ1-2; size: .; length: 17; DNA: TGTGCCAGCAGCTTGGAAGGCGGGACAGGGGTTTACTATGGCTACACCTTC; CDR3: CASSLEGGTGVYYGYTF
D: .; V: TRBV5-1; J: TRBJ1-1; size: .; length: 14; DNA: TGCGCCAGCAGCTCGGGACCGGGAGGATCTGAAGCTTTCTTT; CDR3: CASSSGPGGSEAFF
D: .; V: TRBV19; J: TRBJ2-2; size: .; length: 15; DNA: TGTGCCAGTACGGACGGAGGAACGAACACCGGGGAGCTGTTTTTT; CDR3: CASTDGGTNTGELFF
D: TRBD2; V: TRBV15; J: TRBJ2-5; size: .; length: 15; DNA: TGTGCCACCAGCAGAGAAAGCGGGAGGGCTGAGACCCAGTACTTC; CDR3: CATSRESGRAETQYF
D: .; V: TRBV9; J: TRBJ1-4; size: .; length: 16; DNA: TGTGCCAGCAGCCCATTACAGGGATCGCCGAATGAAAAACTGTTTTTT; CDR3: CASSPLQGSPNEKLFF
D: .; V: TRBV11-2; J: TRBJ2-5; size: .; length: 18; DNA: TGTGCCAGCAGCTTAGAAGGGAGAGTAGCGGGAAGGGGGCTGACCCAGTACTTC; CDR3: CASSLEGRVAGRGLTQYF
D: .; V: TRBV20-1; J: TRBJ1-1; size: once; length: 11; DNA: TGCAGTGCTAGAGTACGGTTTGAAGCTTTCTTT; CDR3: CSARVRFEAFF
D: TRBD1; V: TRBV5-4; J: TRBJ2-2; size: .; length: 16; DNA: TGTGCCAGCAGCTTGGCTAGGGGGCAGGCCACCGGGGAGCTGTTTTTT; CDR3: CASSLARGQATGELFF
D: .; V: TRBV28; J: TRBJ2-1; size: .; length: 15; DNA: TGTGCCAGCAGTTTACCTAGCGTGGGGGTCAATGAGCAGTTCTTC; CDR3: CASSLPSVGVNEQFF
D: .; V: TRBV19; J: TRBJ1-5; size: .; length: 12; DNA: TGTGCCACCTGGGGGGGCAATCAGCCCCAGCATTTT; CDR3: CATWGGNQPQHF
D: .; V: TRBV28; J: TRBJ2-2; size: .; length: 15; DNA: TGTGCCAGCGGAGGGGGGGGGATCCCCACCGGGGAGCTGTTTTTT; CDR3: CASGGGGIPTGELFF
D: .; V: TRBV15; J: TRBJ2-7; size: .; length: 17; DNA: TGTGCCACCAGCAGAGATAGGCCCAAGCCGGAACCCTACGAGCAGTACTTC; CDR3: CATSRDRPKPEPYEQYF
D: .; V: TRBV2; J: TRBJ2-1; size: once; length: 16; DNA: TGTGCCAGCAGTACCGGGACAACAAATACCTACAATGAGCAGTTCTTC; CDR3: CASSTGTTNTYNEQFF
D: .; V: TRBV28; J: TRBJ1-1; size: .; length: 13; DNA: TGTGCCAGCAGTTTATATGGGGAAGGTGAAGCTTTCTTT; CDR3: CASSLYGEGEAFF
D: .; V: TRBV29-1; J: TRBJ1-5; size: .; length: 15; DNA: TGCAGCGTTCGGGAAGGGCTAACCGGGCATCAGCCCCAGCATTTT; CDR3: CSVREGLTGHQPQHF
D: TRBD1; V: TRBV7-9; J: TRBJ2-7; size: .; length: 14; DNA: TGTGCCAGCAGCTTAGCGGGACAGGGTCGCGAGCAGTACTTC; CDR3: CASSLAGQGREQYF
D: .; V: TRBV6-6; J: TRBJ2-2; size: .; length: 14; DNA: TGTGCCAGCAGTGGCCTCGCGAACACCGGGGAGCTGTTTTTT; CDR3: CASSGLANTGELFF
D: .; V: TRBV5-1; J: TRBJ1-1; size: .; length: 14; DNA: TGCGCCAGCAGAAGGGGGGGAATGAACACTGAAGCTTTCTTT; CDR3: CASRRGGMNTEAFF
D: .; V: TRBV18; J: TRBJ1-5; size: .; length: 13; DNA: TGTGCCAGCGCACAGGGAGTCGGACAGCCCCAGCATTTT; CDR3: CASAQGVGQPQHF
D: TRBD1; V: TRBV9; J: TRBJ1-1; size: .; length: 14; DNA: TGTGCCAGCCATTATGTAGGGGGCAACACTGAAGCTTTCTTT; CDR3: CASHYVGGNTEAFF
D: TRBD1; V: TRBV19; J: TRBJ1-1; size: .; length: 16; DNA: TGTGCCAGTAGTCCCCGCCTCGGACAGGGGGCGACTGAAGCTTTCTTT; CDR3: CASSPRLGQGATEAFF
D: .; V: TRBV29-1; J: TRBJ1-3; size: .; length: 13; DNA: TGCAGCGTTGGGCAGGGCGGAGGAAACACCATATATTTT; CDR3: CSVGQGGGNTIYF
D: TRBD1; V: TRBV30; J: TRBJ1-5; size: few; length: 15; DNA: TGTGCCTGGAGTTTCTCGGACAGGAGCAATCAGCCCCAGCATTTT; CDR3: CAWSFSDRSNQPQHF
D: .; V: TRBV2; J: TRBJ1-1; size: few; length: 11; DNA: TGTGCCAGCAGTGTGGGTGTTGAAGCTTTCTTT; CDR3: CASSVGVEAFF
D: .; V: TRBV18; J: TRBJ1-2; size: .; length: 14; DNA: TGTGCCAGCTCACCATTTCGTGGGCTAGACGGCTACACCTTC; CDR3: CASSPFRGLDGYTF
D: .; V: TRBV30; J: TRBJ2-5; size: .; length: 12; DNA: TGTGCCTGGAGTGGGGGGCAAGAGACCCAGTACTTC; CDR3: CAWSGGQETQYF
D: .; V: TRBV25-1; J: TRBJ2-2; size: .; length: 18; DNA: TGTGCCAGCAGTGGGCACCTCCTTGTGGCAGGGGTAACGGGGGAGCTGTTTTTT; CDR3: CASSGHLLVAGVTGELFF
D: .; V: TRBV14; J: TRBJ2-2; size: .; length: 13; DNA: TGTGCCAGCAGCCCTATGAACACCGGGGAGCTGTTTTTT; CDR3: CASSPMNTGELFF
D: TRBD1; V: TRBV2; J: TRBJ1-6; size: .; length: 16; DNA: TGTGCCAGCACCCCCCTTGGGACAGGGGTTGGATCACCCCTCCACTTT; CDR3: CASTPLGTGVGSPLHF
D: TRBD1; V: TRBV27; J: TRBJ2-7; size: .; length: 12; DNA: TGTGCCAGCAGTCGACAGGGCTACGAGCAGTACTTC; CDR3: CASSRQGYEQYF
D: .; V: TRBV28; J: TRBJ1-2; size: once; length: 14; DNA: TGTGCCAGCAGTTTTGGCCATTCTAACTATGGCTACACCTTC; CDR3: CASSFGHSNYGYTF
D: .; V: TRBV5-1; J: TRBJ2-2; size: .; length: 16; DNA: TGCGCCAGCAGCTTACGGGGAGGCCGGAACACCGGGGAGCTGTTTTTT; CDR3: CASSLRGGRNTGELFF
D: .; V: TRBV6-1; J: TRBJ2-7; size: .; length: 11; DNA: TGTGCCAGCAGTAGCCTGCGCGAGCAGTACTTC; CDR3: CASSSLREQYF
D: .; V: TRBV6-6; J: TRBJ2-7; size: .; length: 14; DNA: TGTGCCAGCAGTTACTCAAGGGTCGGCCACGAGCAGTACTTC; CDR3: CASSYSRVGHEQYF
D: TRBD2; V: TRBV5-1; J: TRBJ2-1; size: .; length: 17; DNA: TGCGCCAGCAGCTTGGCAGTTAGCGGGAGGGCGGGAAATGAGCAGTTCTTC; CDR3: CASSLAVSGRAGNEQFF
D: .; V: TRBV7-8; J: TRBJ2-2; size: .; length: 13; DNA: TGTGCCAGCAGCTTCCCTAACACCGGGGAGCTGTTTTTT; CDR3: CASSFPNTGELFF
D: TRBD1; V: TRBV5-1; J: TRBJ1-1; size: .; length: 14; DNA: TGCGCCAGCAGCACCACAGGGGAAGCCACTGAAGCTTTCTTT; CDR3: CASSTTGEATEAFF
D: .; V: TRBV19; J: TRBJ2-4; size: .; length: 15; DNA: TGTGCCAGTAGTCGAAACAGGGAGGCCAAAAACATTCAGTACTTC; CDR3: CASSRNREAKNIQYF
D: TRBD2; V: TRBV7-9; J: TRBJ2-1; size: .; length: 14; DNA: TGTGCCAGCATATTGGGACTAGCGGGCAATGAGCAGTTCTTC; CDR3: CASILGLAGNEQFF
D: .; V: TRBV2; J: TRBJ2-7; size: .; length: 11; DNA: TGTGCCAGCGACAGAACCTACGAGCAGTACTTC; CDR3: CASDRTYEQYF
D: TRBD1; V: TRBV14; J: TRBJ2-5; size: .; length: 16; DNA: TGTGCCAGCAGCCCTCGAGGGGGGACAGGGCAAGAGACCCAGTACTTC; CDR3: CASSPRGGTGQETQYF
D: .; V: TRBV30; J: TRBJ1-3; size: .; length: 14; DNA: TGTGCCTGGAGTAACTGGGTATCTGGAAACACCATATATTTT; CDR3: CAWSNWVSGNTIYF
D: .; V: TRBV27; J: TRBJ1-3; size: once; length: 16; DNA: TGTGCCAGCTCTACGGGGGGGGCGCATGTCGGAAACACCATATATTTT; CDR3: CASSTGGAHVGNTIYF
D: .; V: TRBV11-3; J: TRBJ2-1; size: .; length: 17; DNA: TGTGCCAGCAGCCATGCCCCGGGGCAGCGCTCCTACAATGAGCAGTTCTTC; CDR3: CASSHAPGQRSYNEQFF
D: TRBD2; V: TRBV11-3; J: TRBJ2-5; size: .; length: 15; DNA: TGTGCCAGCAGCTTAGGACTAGCGGGAGAAGAGACCCAGTACTTC; CDR3: CASSLGLAGEETQYF
D: TRBD1; V: TRBV28; J: TRBJ2-3; size: .; length: 15; DNA: TGTGCCAGCAGTGAACAGGGGGCCAGCACAGATACGCAGTATTTT; CDR3: CASSEQGASTDTQYF
D: TRBD2; V: TRBV19; J: TRBJ2-1; size: .; length: 16; DNA: TGTGCCAGTAGTATCCCAACGGGGGGGAGGGCGAATGAGCAGTTCTTC; CDR3: CASSIPTGGRANEQFF
D: TRBD1; V: TRBV9; J: TRBJ1-5; size: .; length: 14; DNA: TGTGCCAGCAGCGCGACAGGGGAGAATAGGCCCCAGCATTTT; CDR3: CASSATGENRPQHF
D: .; V: TRBV28; J: TRBJ1-2; size: .; length: 11; DNA: TGTGCCAGCAGTTGGTGGGGTGGCTACACCTTC; CDR3: CASSWWGGYTF
D: .; V: TRBV5-1; J: TRBJ2-5; size: .; length: 12; DNA: TGCGCCAGCAGCTTGGATGTGGAGACCCAGTACTTC; CDR3: CASSLDVETQYF